This TCR beta chain was found in a study of tumor-infiltrating lymphocytes in glioblastoma multiforme. This CDR3 contains 14 residues. V trimming: 6 bases; J trimming: 8 bases; junction bases outside the gene matches: 12. The germline V gene has CDR1 SQVTM and CDR2 ANQGSEA. In this sample, this clonotype turned up many times. Its antigen is currently unknown. Multiple V-beta primers and a C-beta primer amplified TCRB from RNA. Input was 0.4 to 0.65 ug total RNA, reverse-transcribed with a C-beta primer. No unique molecular identifiers were described for these TCRB libraries. TCRdb redid the calling of the multiplex PCR reads with MiXCR, one entry per CDR3 protein. The repertoire holds 15,000 to 20,000 distinct CDR3 sequences, with about 70% as singletons. Study-wide points: RNA-based TCR sequencing may distort clone frequencies, since cells carry unequal TCR transcript numbers.

The gene calls are TRBV29-1 and TRBJ2-4; 8 bases align to TRBD1. This TCR was sampled from a male donor with glioblastoma. Material: peripheral blood. In DNA form, the CDR3 reads TGCAGCGTGGCCTACAGGGGGGCTTTAGACATTCAGTACTTC. Protein: CSVAYRGALDIQYF. Supplemented by reference TRBV29-1 and TRBJ2-4, the full variable domain reads SAVISQKPSRDICQRGTSLTIQCQVDSQVTMMFWYRQQPGQSLTLIATANQGSEATYESGFVIDKFPISRPNLTFSTLTVSNMSPEDSSIYLCSVAYRGALDIQYFGAGTRLSVL.